Following are 8 T cell receptor beta chains from one sample sequenced in a study of radiation and T cells in renal cell carcinoma. As to time point: baseline pretreatment blood. Treatment described: 15 Gy SBRT to primary tumor, nephrectomy 4 weeks later. Repertoires were generated with immunoSEQ multiplex PCR, while TCRdb's copy carries only in-frame clones and drops some. Found here are 100,000 to 150,000 clones, 82% of them singletons; the top ten hold about 3%. The sample here was blood, taken from a patient whose treatment included radiotherapy and nephrectomy. Receptor source: a woman between 55 and 75 years old with renal cell carcinoma.

The gene calls are TRBV5-1 and TRBJ2-3; 14 bases are a match to TRBD2. Trimming removed 5 bases from V and 4 bases from J; junction bases left unmatched: 6. Germline CDR1 is SGHRS and CDR2 is YFSETQ. This CDR3 has 16 amino acids. The CDR3 DNA reads as TGCGCCAGCAGTCAGACTAGCGGGAGGGCCCCAGATACGCAGTATTTT. Protein sequence: CASSQTSGRAPDTQYF.

The sample holds a few counts of this clone. This chain connects TRBV2 to TRBJ2-7; TRBD1 aligns across 11 bases. Trimming cost V 8 bases and J 6 bases; bases outside gene matches: 6. The germline V gene encodes CDR1 SNHLY and CDR2 FYNNEI. There are 13 residues in the CDR3. The CDR3 sequence: CASHTGTGGEQYF. As DNA, the CDR3 is TGTGCCAGCCACACCGGGACAGGGGGCGAGCAGTACTTC.

V gene TRBV7-2 combines with J gene TRBJ2-1; D remains ambiguous. CDR1 and CDR2 (germline): SGHTA, FQGNSA. The CDR3 covers 13 residues. V was cut by 4 bases and J by 4 bases, with 8 bases left in between. The CDR3 loop reads CASSSRIYNEQFF. CDR3 coding DNA: TGTGCCAGCAGCTCTCGAATATACAATGAGCAGTTCTTC.

V gene TRBV6-6 combines with J gene TRBJ1-4; TRBD1 matches at 7 bases. The CDR3 loop spans 14 amino acids. Germline assignment: CDR1 MNHNY and CDR2 SVGAGI (reference sequence). V shed 6 bases, J shed 8 bases, and the junction held 9 bases outside the gene matches. CDR3 nucleotides: TGTGCCAGCAGCAGCACAGGGGTGAACGAAAAACTGTTTTTT. Translating it yields CASSSTGVNEKLFF.

The chain has TRBV5-5 and TRBJ1-1; D gene unclear. The CDR3 has 14 residues. Trimming took off 0 bases at V and 0 bases at J, with 6 bases between the two ends. Germline CDR1 SGHKS, CDR2 YYEKEE (reference sequence). The chain's CDR3 is CASSLESVNTEAFF. The DNA of the CDR3 is TGTGCCAGCAGCTTGGAGTCCGTGAACACTGAAGCTTTCTTT.

V usage is TRBV5-1 and J usage is TRBJ2-5; TRBD2 agrees at 7 bases. Germline trimming cut 6 bases from V and 7 bases from J; bases unmatched to any gene: 3. Germline-derived CDR1 and CDR2 are SGHRS and YFSETQ. This CDR3 has 11 amino acids. In DNA, the CDR3 is TGCGCCAGCACCCCGGGGGGGACCCAGTACTTC. Its protein product is CASTPGGTQYF.

The rearrangement uses TRBV7-3 and TRBJ1-1; tentatively, D is TRBD1 (6 bases). V was clipped by 1 base and J by 1 base, with 10 bases between them. Germline-derived CDR1 and CDR2 are SGHTA and FQGTGA. This CDR3 contains 15 residues. The CDR3 bases are TGTGCCAGCAGCTTAAGTGGAGGGGGGAACACTGAAGCTTTCTTT. This gives the protein CASSLSGGGNTEAFF.

The chain links TRBV10-3 to TRBJ2-2; a possible D gene is TRBD2 (6 bases). V dropped 7 bases and J dropped 7 bases, with 13 bases sitting between them. The CDR3 covers 13 residues. The germline gives CDR1 ENHRY, CDR2 SYGVKD. The CDR3 sequence: CAIKTPEGGELFF. As DNA, the CDR3 is TGTGCCATCAAGACGCCGGAGGGCGGGGAGCTGTTTTTT.